This T cell receptor beta chain is drawn from a study of radiation and T cells in renal cell carcinoma. Produced via immunoSEQ multiplex PCR; TCRdb's table is partial and in-frame only. The sample contains 150,000 to 200,000 clones, approximately 90% of which appear only once. The sample's time point: blood 4 weeks post-SBRT, at nephrectomy. Treatment indicated: 15 Gy SBRT to primary tumor, nephrectomy 4 weeks later. V lost 4 bases and J lost 5, with 9 bases in between. The CDR3 runs 13 residues. CDR1 and CDR2 (germline): SNHLY, FYNNEI. The J gene is TRBJ1-5, the V gene TRBV2; D perhaps matches TRBD1 (5 bases). This material consisted of blood, taken from a patient whose treatment included radiotherapy and nephrectomy. The receptor comes from a woman in her 50s with renal cell carcinoma. The CDR3 protein is CASSAQGDQPQHF. Written as DNA, the CDR3 is TGTGCCAGCAGTGCCCAGGGCGATCAGCCCCAGCATTTT.